A single sample gave rise to the 9 T cell receptor beta chains below, sequenced in a study of cytomegalovirus exposure and HLA in healthy donors. Sequenced by immunoSEQ multiplex PCR; TCRdb stores in-frame clones only, minus some. In the table there are under 200,000 clones, just under 90% of which are singletons. The specimen was PBMCs. Receptor source: a man aged 18-30 years in good health and CMV-seropositive.

This chain links TRBV5-6 with TRBJ1-1, with 7 bases matching TRBD1. The CDR3 length is 14 residues. Trimming cost V 1 base and J 8 bases; bases outside gene matches: 8. CDR1 and CDR2 (germline): SGHDT, YYEEEE. The CDR3: CASSLRPGQLEAFF. DNA for the CDR3: TGTGCCAGCAGCTTGCGACCGGGACAGCTAGAAGCTTTCTTT.

The chain is built from TRBV5-1 and TRBJ2-1; 8 positions agree with TRBD2. The CDR3 spans 16 residues. V was clipped by 1 base and J by 15 bases; unmatched bases: 18. CDR1 SGHRS and CDR2 YFSETQ come from the germline V gene. CDR3 in amino acids: CASSLLEVLSGTRLFF. Here the CDR3 DNA reads TGCGCCAGCAGCTTGCTTGAGGTTCTTTCCGGGACTAGACTGTTCTTC.

The chain joins TRBV28 to TRBJ2-7; D is perhaps TRBD2 (5 bases). The CDR3 is 14 amino acids. Germline CDR1 reads MDHEN; CDR2 reads SYDVKM. V lost 6 bases to trimming and J lost 2 bases, with 14 bases between them. CDR3 DNA sequence: TGTGCCAGCAGGATAACCGGGAAAACCTACGAGCAGTACTTC. Translating it yields CASRITGKTYEQYF.

This clone was seen a single time. The chain employs TRBV5-5 and TRBJ2-1; 10 nucleotides align to TRBD1. The CDR3 runs to 15 residues. Looked up from germline, CDR1 is SGHKS and CDR2 is YYEKEE (reference sequence). The V segment lost 4 bases and the J segment 4 bases; nucleotides outside the gene matches: 5. The CDR3 sequence is CASSPGQGGYNEQFF. CDR3 coding DNA: TGTGCCAGCAGCCCCGGACAGGGGGGATACAATGAGCAGTTCTTC.

V and J are TRBV28 and TRBJ2-3; TRBD2 matches at 10 bases. CDR3 size: 15 residues. Germline lookup yields CDR1 MDHEN and CDR2 SYDVKM. The V segment lost 7 bases and the J segment 5 bases; nucleotides outside the gene matches: 9. The CDR3 protein is CASTLAGGGKDTQYF. The CDR3 region has the DNA TGTGCCAGCACCTTAGCGGGAGGAGGGAAAGATACGCAGTATTTT.

This chain connects TRBV13 to TRBJ1-1, with TRBD1 identical over 7 bases. CDR3 length: 14 residues. The germline CDR1 and CDR2 sequences are PRHDT and FYEKMQ (reference sequence). Trimming cost V 5 bases and J 5 bases; bases outside gene matches: 8. This CDR3 is CASSPIGGYTEAFF. The DNA of the CDR3 is TGTGCCAGCAGCCCCATAGGGGGCTATACTGAAGCTTTCTTT.

This chain links TRBV27 with TRBJ1-4, with 7 bases that match TRBD1. The CDR3 runs 14 residues. The ends lost 6 bases at V and 13 bases at J; junction bases unmatched: 14. From germline, CDR1 is MNHEY and CDR2 SMNVEV (reference sequence). CDR3 in DNA: TGTGCCAGCAGCCTAGGACAGGTGCCCAGTGGACTGTTTTTT. It codes for CASSLGQVPSGLFF.

This clone has just one count. The V gene is TRBV10-2, the J gene TRBJ2-6; maybe TRBD1 (6 bases). The V gene's germline CDR1 is WSHSY and CDR2 SAAADI. The CDR3 contains 16 residues. With 3 bases removed from V and 0 bases from J, the gap between germline ends came to 9 bases. CDR3 nucleotide sequence: TGCGCCAGCAGTGAAGTCAGGGGCTCTGGGGCCAACGTCCTGACTTTC. This gives the protein CASSEVRGSGANVLTF.

The gene calls are TRBV11-2 and TRBJ1-3; D is unclear. This CDR3 contains 16 residues. CDR1 SGHAT and CDR2 FQNNGV come from the germline V gene. V lost 1 base to trimming and J lost 4 bases, with 14 bases between them. The CDR3 protein is CASSLGGRPDGNTIYF. The CDR3 coding sequence is TGTGCCAGCAGCTTAGGCGGCAGACCAGACGGAAACACCATATATTTT.